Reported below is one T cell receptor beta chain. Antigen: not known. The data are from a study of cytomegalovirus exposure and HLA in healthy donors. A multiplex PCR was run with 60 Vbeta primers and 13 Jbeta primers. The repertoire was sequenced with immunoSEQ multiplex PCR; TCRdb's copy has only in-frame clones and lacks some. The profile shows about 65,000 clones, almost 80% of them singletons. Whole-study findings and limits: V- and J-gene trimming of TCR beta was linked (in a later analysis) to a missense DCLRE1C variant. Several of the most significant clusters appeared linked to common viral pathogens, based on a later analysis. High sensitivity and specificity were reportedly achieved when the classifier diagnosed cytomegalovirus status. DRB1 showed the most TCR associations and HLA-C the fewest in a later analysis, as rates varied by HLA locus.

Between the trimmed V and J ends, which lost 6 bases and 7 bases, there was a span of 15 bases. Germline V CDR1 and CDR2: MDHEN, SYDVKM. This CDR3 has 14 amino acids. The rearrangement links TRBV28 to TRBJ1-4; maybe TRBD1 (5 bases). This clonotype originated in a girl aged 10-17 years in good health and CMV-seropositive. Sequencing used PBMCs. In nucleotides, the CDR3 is TGTGCCAGCAGGGGGACGGGACTGCCTGAAAAACTGTTTTTT. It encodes CASRGTGLPEKLFF.